This T cell receptor (beta chain) was captured by sequencing in a study of response to subunit inactivated influenza vaccine. Findings of the study overall: T cells newly recruited by each seasonal influenza vaccination are few, the authors suggested.

Using its own MiXCR run on the RT-PCR reads, TCRdb lists one record per CDR3 protein. The sample lists 800,000 or so distinct CDR3 sequences, around 20% occurring once. V dropped 5 bases and J dropped 3; count of bases not matched to a gene: 8. Germline values: CDR1 SGHTA, CDR2 FQGNSA. This CDR3 region has 16 residues. Concerning this clonotype: The antigen is undetermined.

The sample consisted of PBMCs from blood, taken approximately 5 days after vaccination. This receptor was taken from a man in his fifties or sixties who received an inactivated influenza vaccine. The chain is built from TRBV7-2 and TRBJ2-1, with 9 bases identical to TRBD2. The CDR3 loop reads CASSPVLAGFYNEQFF. In nucleotides, the CDR3 is TGTGCCAGCAGCCCCGTGCTAGCGGGATTCTACAATGAGCAGTTCTTC.